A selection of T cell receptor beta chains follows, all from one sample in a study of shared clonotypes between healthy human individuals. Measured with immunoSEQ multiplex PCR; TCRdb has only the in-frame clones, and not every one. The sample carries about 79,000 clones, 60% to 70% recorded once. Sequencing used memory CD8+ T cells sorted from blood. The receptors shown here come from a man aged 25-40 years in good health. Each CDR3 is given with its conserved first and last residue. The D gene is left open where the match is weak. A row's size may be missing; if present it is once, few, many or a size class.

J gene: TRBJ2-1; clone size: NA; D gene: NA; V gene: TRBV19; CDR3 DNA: TGTGCCAGTAGTATTCGCGGGCTATACAATGAGCAGTTCTTC; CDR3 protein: CASSIRGLYNEQFF
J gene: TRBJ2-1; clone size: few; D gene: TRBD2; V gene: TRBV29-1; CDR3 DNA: TGCAGCGTTGAAGATCCCGCGACTAGCGGGAGGGCCTTGGGTGAGCAGTTCTTC; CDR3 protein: CSVEDPATSGRALGEQFF
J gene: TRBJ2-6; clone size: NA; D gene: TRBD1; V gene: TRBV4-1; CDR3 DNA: TGCGCCAGCAGCCAGTGGACAGGGACCCTCTCTGGGGCCAACGTCCTGACTTTC; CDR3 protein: CASSQWTGTLSGANVLTF
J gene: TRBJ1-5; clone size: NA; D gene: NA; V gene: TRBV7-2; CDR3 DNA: TGTGCCAGCAGACTGACAGACTATAGCAATCAGCCCCAGCATTTT; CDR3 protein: CASRLTDYSNQPQHF
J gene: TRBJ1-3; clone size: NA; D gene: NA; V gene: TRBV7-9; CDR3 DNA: TGTGCCAGCAGCTTCGGCAACAGGCTCTCTGGAAACACCATATATTTT; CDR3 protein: CASSFGNRLSGNTIYF
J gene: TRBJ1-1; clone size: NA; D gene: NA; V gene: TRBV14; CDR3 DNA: TGTGCCAGCAAGCAGACGTCCACGACTGAAGCTTTCTTT; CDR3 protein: CASKQTSTTEAFF
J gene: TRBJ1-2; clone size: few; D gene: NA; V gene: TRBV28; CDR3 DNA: TGTGCCAGCAGTACCCCCCGAAGCGGGCGCTATGGCTACACCTTC; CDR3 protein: CASSTPRSGRYGYTF
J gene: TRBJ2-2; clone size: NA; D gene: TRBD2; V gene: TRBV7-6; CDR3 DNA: TGTGCCAGCAGTCGAGATTCGGGGGGAATAACCGGGGAGCTGTTTTTT; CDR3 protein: CASSRDSGGITGELFF
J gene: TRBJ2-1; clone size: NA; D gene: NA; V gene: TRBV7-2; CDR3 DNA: TGTGCCAGCAGTCTTCCTGGGGGGCGGGAGCGTGACAATGAGCAGTTCTTC; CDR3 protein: CASSLPGGRERDNEQFF
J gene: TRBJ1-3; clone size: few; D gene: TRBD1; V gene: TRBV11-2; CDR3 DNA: TGTGCCAGCAGCTTCGGACAGGGGCCCGGAAACACCATATATTTT; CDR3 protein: CASSFGQGPGNTIYF
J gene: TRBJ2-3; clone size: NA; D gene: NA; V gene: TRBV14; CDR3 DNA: TGTGCCAGCAGCCCCGGTGGATCTATCTACACAGATACGCAGTATTTT; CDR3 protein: CASSPGGSIYTDTQYF
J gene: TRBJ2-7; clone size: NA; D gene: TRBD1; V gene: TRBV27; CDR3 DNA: TGTGCCAGCAGTGTGACAGGGTACGAGCAGTACTTC; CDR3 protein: CASSVTGYEQYF
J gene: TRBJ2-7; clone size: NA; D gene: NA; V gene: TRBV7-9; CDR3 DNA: TGTGCCAGCAGCCACCAGTACTATTGGTCCTACGAGCAGTACTTC; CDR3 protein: CASSHQYYWSYEQYF
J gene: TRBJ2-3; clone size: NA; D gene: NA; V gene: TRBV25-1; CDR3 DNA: TGTGCCAGCAGTGAATCGTGGGCAGGCACGCAGTATTTT; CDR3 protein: CASSESWAGTQYF
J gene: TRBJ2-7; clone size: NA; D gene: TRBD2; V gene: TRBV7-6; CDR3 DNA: TGTGCCAGCAGTCTAGCGGGAGGCACCTACGAGCAGTACTTC; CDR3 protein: CASSLAGGTYEQYF
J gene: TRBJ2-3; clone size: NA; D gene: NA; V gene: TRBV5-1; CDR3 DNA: TGCGCCAGCAGCTTGGCGGTCGGCGGGAACACAGATACGCAGTATTTT; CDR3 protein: CASSLAVGGNTDTQYF
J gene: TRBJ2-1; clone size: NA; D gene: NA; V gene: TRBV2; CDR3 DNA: TGTGCCAGCAGTGCGACTAGGAGCACCTACAATGAGCAGTTCTTC; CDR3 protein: CASSATRSTYNEQFF
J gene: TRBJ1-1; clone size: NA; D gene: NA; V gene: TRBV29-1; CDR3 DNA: TGCAGCGTTGAAGATCGTCCCCCGGGTCGGAACACTGAAGCTTTCTTT; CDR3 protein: CSVEDRPPGRNTEAFF
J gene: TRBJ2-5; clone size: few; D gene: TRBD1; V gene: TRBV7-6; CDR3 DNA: TGTGCCAGCAGCACTGGGACAGGTCCAGGGACCCAGTACTTC; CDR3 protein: CASSTGTGPGTQYF
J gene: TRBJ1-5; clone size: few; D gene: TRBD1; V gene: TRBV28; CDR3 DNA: TGTGCCAGCAAAGGGGACAGCGGCAATCAGCCCCAGCATTTT; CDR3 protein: CASKGDSGNQPQHF
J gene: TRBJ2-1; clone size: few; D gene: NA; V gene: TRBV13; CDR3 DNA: TGTGCCAGCTCCCCGGGAGATGAGCAGTTCTTC; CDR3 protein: CASSPGDEQFF
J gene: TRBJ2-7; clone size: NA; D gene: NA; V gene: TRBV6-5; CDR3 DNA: TGTGCCAGCGGGAATTCCTACGAGCAGTACTTC; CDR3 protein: CASGNSYEQYF
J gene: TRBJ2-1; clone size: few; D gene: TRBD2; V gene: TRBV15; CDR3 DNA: TGTGCCACCAGCAGAGAAAGTCGCGGGAGGCCTTACAATGAGCAGTTCTTC; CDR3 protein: CATSRESRGRPYNEQFF
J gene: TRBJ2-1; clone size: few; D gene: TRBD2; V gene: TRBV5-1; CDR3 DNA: TGCGCCAGCAGCTTGGCCACGGGAGGGCCCAATGAGCAGTTCTTC; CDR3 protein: CASSLATGGPNEQFF
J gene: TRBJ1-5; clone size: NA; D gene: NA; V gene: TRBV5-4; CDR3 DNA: TGTGCCAGCAGCTTGGGGCAGGGAAGCAATCAGCCCCAGCATTTT; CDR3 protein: CASSLGQGSNQPQHF
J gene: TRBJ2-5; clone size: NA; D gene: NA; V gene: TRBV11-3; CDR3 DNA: TGTGCCAGCAGCTTAACGAGGACCGGGGAGACCCAGTACTTC; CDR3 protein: CASSLTRTGETQYF
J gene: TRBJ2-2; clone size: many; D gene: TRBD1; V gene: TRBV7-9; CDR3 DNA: TGTGCCAGCAGTTATCGACAGGGAGCGAACACCGGGGAGCTGTTTTTT; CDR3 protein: CASSYRQGANTGELFF
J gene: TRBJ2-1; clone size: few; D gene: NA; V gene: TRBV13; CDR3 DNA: TGTGCCGAGCAGCGGGCCGGGGGCGTTTTCGGGCAGTTCTTC; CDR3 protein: CAEQRAGGVFGQFF
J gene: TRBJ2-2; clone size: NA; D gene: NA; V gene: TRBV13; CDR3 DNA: TGTGCCAGCACAGGGATGGGGTCCGCCGGGGAGCTGTTTTTT; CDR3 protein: CASTGMGSAGELFF
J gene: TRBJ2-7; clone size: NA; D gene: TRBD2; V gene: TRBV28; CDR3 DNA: TGTGCCAGCAGTTACGGGACTAGCGCCTACGAGCAGTACTTC; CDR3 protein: CASSYGTSAYEQYF
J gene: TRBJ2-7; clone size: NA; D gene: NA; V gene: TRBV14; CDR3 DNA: TGTGCCAGCAGCATTGTACAGGGTGCCGAGCAGTACTTC; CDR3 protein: CASSIVQGAEQYF
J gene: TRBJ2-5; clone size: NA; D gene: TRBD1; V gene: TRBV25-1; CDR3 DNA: TGTGCCAGCCAGACAGGGGGGCAAGAGACCCAGTACTTC; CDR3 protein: CASQTGGQETQYF
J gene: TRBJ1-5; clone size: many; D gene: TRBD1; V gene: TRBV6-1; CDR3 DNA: TGTGCCAGCAGTGAAACGACAGGGATCCCTCAGCCCCAGCATTTT; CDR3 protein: CASSETTGIPQPQHF
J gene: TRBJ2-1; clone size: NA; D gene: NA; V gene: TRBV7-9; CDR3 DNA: TGTGCCAGCAGCCCCGGAGCGGAGACCTACAATGAGCAGTTCTTC; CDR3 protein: CASSPGAETYNEQFF
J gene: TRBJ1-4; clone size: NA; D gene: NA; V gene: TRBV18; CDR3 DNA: TGTGCCAGCTCCCGGCCCGAAAGAGGGGAAAAACTGTTTTTT; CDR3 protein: CASSRPERGEKLFF
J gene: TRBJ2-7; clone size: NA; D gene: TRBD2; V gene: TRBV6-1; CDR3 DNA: TGTGCCATCCTACTAGCGGGAGGATTCCACGAGCAGTACTTC; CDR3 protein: CAILLAGGFHEQYF
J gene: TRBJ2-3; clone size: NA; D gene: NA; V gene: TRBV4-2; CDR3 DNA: TGTGCCAGCAGCCTAAACACAGATACGCAGTATTTT; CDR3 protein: CASSLNTDTQYF
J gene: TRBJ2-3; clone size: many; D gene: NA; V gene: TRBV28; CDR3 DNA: TGTGCCAGCAGGACCGCGGACGGTTGGGATACGCAGTATTTT; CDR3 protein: CASRTADGWDTQYF
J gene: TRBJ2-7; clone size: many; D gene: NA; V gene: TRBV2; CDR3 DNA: TGTGCCAGCCGAAGATTTTTGGGGGGCGAGCAGTACTTC; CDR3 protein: CASRRFLGGEQYF
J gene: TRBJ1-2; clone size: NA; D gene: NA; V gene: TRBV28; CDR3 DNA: TGTGCCAGTGCGACGGACTATGGCTACACCTTC; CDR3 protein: CASATDYGYTF
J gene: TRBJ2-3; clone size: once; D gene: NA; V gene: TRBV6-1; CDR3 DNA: TGTGCCAGCAGTGAGGGGCGCCCCACAGATACGCAGTATTTT; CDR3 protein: CASSEGRPTDTQYF
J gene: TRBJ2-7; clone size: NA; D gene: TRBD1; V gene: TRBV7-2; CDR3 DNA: TGTGCCAGCAGCATCCGGACAGGAGACTACGAGCAGTACTTC; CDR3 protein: CASSIRTGDYEQYF
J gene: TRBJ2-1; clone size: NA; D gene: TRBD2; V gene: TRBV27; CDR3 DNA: TGTGCCAGCAGTTTAGCGGGAGGGTTGTACAATGAGCAGTTCTTC; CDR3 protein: CASSLAGGLYNEQFF
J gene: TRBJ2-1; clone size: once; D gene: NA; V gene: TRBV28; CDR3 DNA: TGTGCCAGCAGTCCAGGGCATCGGCAGTTCTTC; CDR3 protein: CASSPGHRQFF
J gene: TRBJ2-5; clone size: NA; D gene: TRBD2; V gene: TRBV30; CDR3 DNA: TGTGCCTGGAGTGGGCTAGCGGGATTTGAGACCCAGTACTTC; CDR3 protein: CAWSGLAGFETQYF
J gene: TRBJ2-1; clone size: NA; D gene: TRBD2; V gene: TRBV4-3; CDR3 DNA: TGCGCCAGCAGCCAAGTCGGACTAGCGGGAGGGAACAATGAGCAGTTCTTC; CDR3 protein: CASSQVGLAGGNNEQFF
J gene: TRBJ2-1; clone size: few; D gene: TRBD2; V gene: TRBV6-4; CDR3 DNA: TGTGCCAGCAGTACCGGTAGCGGGAGAGGTCACAATGAGCAGTTCTTC; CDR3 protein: CASSTGSGRGHNEQFF